This T cell receptor (beta chain) was found in a study of cytomegalovirus exposure and HLA in healthy donors. Study results and limitations: The study listed around 150 cytomegalovirus-associated TCR beta chains. Most TCRs appeared rarely, but some public TCRs recurred in many donors. Specific recognition of CMV antigens was confirmed in vitro for a few chains (all CMV-associated).

The assay was immunoSEQ multiplex PCR, and TCRdb's table has in-frame clones only and misses some. The data contain some 130,000 clones, just under 85% of them singletons. Germline CDR1 reads MNHEY; CDR2 reads SVGAGI. V was clipped by 6 bases and J by 3 bases; unmatched bases: 4. The CDR3 loop spans 13 amino acids. Remarks on this clone: The antigen is not known.

This chain joins TRBV6-5 and TRBJ2-5; TRBD2 matches at 7 bases. Sequenced sample: PBMCs. The TCR was taken from a man between 25 and 39 years old in good health and CMV-seropositive. For the CDR3, the DNA is TGTGCCAGCAGGCAAGCGGGGAAAGAGACCCAGTACTTC. This translates into CASRQAGKETQYF.